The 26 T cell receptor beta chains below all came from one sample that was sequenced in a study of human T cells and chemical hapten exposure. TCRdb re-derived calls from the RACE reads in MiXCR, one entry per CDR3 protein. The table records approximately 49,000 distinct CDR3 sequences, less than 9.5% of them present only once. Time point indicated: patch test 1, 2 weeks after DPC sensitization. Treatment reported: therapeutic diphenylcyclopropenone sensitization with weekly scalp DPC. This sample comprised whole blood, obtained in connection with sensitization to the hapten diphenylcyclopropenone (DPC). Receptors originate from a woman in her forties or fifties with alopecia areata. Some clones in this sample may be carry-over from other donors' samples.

Here the CDR3 DNA reads TGCAGTGCCGGGGCAAGCGGCGTAAGCACAGATACGCAGTATTTT. It specifies CSAGASGVSTDTQYF. The rearrangement joins TRBV20-1 to TRBJ2-3; D tentatively reads TRBD1 or TRBD2 (5 bases each). Germline assignment: CDR1 DFQATT and CDR2 SNEGSKA (reference sequence). There are 15 residues in the CDR3. Trimming took 6 bases from V and 0 from J, leaving 16 bases between them.

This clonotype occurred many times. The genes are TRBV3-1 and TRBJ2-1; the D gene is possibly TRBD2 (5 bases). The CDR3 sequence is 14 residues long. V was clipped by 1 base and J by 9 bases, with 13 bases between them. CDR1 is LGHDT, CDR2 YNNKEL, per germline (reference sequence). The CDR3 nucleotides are TGTGCCAGCAGCCAAGTCTCGGGGAGAGGTGAGCAGTTCTTC. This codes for CASSQVSGRGEQFF.

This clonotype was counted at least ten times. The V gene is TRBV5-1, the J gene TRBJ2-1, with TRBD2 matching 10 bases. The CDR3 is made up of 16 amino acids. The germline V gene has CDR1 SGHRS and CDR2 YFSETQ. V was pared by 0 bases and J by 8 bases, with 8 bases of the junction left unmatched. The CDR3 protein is CASSLAPSGSSYEQFF. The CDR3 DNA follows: TGCGCCAGCAGCTTGGCCCCTAGCGGGAGTTCGTATGAGCAGTTCTTC.

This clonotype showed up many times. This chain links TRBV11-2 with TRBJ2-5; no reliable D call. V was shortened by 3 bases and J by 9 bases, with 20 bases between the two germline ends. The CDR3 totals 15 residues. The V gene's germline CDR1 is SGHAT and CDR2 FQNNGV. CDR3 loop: CASSFLTARGVAQYF. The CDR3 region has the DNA TGTGCCAGCAGCTTTCTGACGGCTCGCGGAGTGGCCCAGTACTTC.

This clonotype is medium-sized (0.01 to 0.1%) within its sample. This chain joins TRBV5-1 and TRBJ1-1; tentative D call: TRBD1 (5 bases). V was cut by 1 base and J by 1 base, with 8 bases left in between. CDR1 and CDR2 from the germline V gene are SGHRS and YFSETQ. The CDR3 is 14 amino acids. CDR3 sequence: CASSLHQGNTEAFF. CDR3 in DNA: TGCGCCAGCAGCTTGCACCAGGGGAACACTGAAGCTTTCTTT.

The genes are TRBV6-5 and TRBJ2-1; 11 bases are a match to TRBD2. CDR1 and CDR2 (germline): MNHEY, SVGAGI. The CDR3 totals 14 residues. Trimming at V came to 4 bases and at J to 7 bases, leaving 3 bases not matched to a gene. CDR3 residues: CASSSTSGRNEQFF. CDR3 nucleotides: TGTGCCAGCAGTTCCACTAGCGGGAGAAATGAGCAGTTCTTC.

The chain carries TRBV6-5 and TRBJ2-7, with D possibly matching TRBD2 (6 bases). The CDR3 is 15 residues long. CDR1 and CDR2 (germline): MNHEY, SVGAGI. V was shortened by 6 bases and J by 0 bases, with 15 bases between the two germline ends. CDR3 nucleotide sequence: TGTGCCAGCAGACTCAGAGGAGGGAACTCCTACGAGCAGTACTTC. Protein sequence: CASRLRGGNSYEQYF.

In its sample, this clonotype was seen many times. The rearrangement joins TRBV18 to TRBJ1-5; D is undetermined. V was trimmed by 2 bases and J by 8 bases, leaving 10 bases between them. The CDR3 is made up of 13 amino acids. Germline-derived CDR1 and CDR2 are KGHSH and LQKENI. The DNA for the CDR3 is TGTGCCAGCTCACCAGAACAGCGGGAGCCCCAGCATTTT. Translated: CASSPEQREPQHF.

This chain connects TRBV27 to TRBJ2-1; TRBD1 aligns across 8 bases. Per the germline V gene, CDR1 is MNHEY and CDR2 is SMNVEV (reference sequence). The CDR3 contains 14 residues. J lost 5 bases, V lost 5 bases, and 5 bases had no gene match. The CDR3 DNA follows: TGTGCCAGCAGTCGGAACAGGGGGAACAATGAGCAGTTCTTC. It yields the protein CASSRNRGNNEQFF.

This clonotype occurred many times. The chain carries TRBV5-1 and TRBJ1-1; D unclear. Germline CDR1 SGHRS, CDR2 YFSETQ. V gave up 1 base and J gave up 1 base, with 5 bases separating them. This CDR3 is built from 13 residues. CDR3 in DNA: TGCGCCAGCAGCTTGTTCCCGAACACTGAAGCTTTCTTT. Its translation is CASSLFPNTEAFF.

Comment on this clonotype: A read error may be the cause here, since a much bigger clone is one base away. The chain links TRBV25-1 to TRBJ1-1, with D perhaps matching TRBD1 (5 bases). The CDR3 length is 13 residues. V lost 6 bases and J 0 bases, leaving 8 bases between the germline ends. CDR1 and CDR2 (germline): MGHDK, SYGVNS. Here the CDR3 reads CASRRGLNTEAFF. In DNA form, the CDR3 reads TGTGCCAGCAGGAGGGGCCTGAACACTGAAGCTTTCTTT.

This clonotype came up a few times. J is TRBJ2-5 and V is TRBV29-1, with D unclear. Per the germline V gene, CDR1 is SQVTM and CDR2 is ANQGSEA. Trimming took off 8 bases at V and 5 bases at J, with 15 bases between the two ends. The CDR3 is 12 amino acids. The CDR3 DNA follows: TGCAGCATCCAGATTAGTTCGGAGACCCAGTACTTC. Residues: CSIQISSETQYF.

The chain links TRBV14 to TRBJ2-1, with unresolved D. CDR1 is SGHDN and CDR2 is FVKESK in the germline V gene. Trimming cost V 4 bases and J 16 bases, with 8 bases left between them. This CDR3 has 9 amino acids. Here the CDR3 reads CASSPVGFF. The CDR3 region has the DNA TGTGCCAGCAGCCCGGTGGGTTTCTTC.

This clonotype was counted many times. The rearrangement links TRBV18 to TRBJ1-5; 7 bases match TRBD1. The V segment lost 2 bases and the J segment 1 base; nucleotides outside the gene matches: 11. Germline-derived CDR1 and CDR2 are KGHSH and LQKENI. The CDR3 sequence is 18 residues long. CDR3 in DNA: TGTGCCAGCTCACCAGCCGGGACAGCCGGAGGGAGCAATCAGCCCCAGCATTTT. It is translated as CASSPAGTAGGSNQPQHF. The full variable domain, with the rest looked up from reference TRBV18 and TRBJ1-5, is NAGVMQNPRHLVRRRGQEARLRCSPMKGHSHVYWYRQLPEEGLKFMVYLQKENIIDESGMPKERFSAEFPKEGPSILRIQQVVRGDSAAYFCASSPAGTAGGSNQPQHFGDGTRLSIL.

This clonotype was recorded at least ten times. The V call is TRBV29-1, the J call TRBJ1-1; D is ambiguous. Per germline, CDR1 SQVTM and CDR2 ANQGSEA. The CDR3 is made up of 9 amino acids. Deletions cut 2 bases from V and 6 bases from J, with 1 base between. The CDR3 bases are TGCAGCGTTGAACCTGAAGCTTTCTTT. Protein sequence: CSVEPEAFF.

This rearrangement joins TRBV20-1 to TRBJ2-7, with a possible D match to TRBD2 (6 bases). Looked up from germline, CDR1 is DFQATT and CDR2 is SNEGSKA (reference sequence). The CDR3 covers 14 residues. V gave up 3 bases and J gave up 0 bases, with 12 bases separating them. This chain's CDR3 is CSARGGDSSYEQYV. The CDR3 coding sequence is TGCAGTGCTAGGGGGGGAGACAGCTCCTACGAGCAGTACGTC.

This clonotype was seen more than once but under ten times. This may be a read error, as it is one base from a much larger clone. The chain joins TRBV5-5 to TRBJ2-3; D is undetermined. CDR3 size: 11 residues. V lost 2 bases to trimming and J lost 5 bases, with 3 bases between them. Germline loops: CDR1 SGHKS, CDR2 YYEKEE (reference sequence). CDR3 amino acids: CASSLIDTQYF. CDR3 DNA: TGTGCCAGCAGCTTAATAGATACGCAGTATTTT.

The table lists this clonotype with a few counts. CDR3 DNA: TGCGCCAGCAGCCAAGATTCTGGGGTGGGAAATGAAAAACTGTTTTTT. Residues: CASSQDSGVGNEKLFF. The chain carries TRBV4-1 and TRBJ1-4, with D hard to call. The germline V gene encodes CDR1 MGHRA and CDR2 YSYEKL. V lost 0 bases to trimming and J lost 5 bases, with 13 bases between them. CDR3 length: 16 amino acids.

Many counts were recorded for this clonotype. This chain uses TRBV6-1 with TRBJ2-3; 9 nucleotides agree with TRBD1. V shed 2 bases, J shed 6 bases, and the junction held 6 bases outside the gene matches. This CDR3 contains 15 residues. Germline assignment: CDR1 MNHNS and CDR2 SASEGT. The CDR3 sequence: CASSELGQGVDTQYF. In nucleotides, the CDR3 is TGTGCCAGCAGTGAATTGGGACAGGGTGTCGATACGCAGTATTTT.

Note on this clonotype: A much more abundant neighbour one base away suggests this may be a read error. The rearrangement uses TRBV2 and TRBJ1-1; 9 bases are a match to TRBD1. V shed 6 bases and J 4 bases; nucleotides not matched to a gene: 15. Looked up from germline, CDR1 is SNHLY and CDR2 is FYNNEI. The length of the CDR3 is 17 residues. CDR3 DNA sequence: TGTGCCAGCAGCGCCCACGACAGGGGGGACATGAGCACTGAAGCTTTCTTT. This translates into CASSAHDRGDMSTEAFF.

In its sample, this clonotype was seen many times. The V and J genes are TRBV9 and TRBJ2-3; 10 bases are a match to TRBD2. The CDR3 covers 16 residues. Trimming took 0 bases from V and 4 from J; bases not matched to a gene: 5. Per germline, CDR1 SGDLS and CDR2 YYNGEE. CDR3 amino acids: CASSVVAGGRADTQYF. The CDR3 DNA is TGTGCCAGCAGCGTAGTAGCGGGAGGACGGGCAGATACGCAGTATTTT.

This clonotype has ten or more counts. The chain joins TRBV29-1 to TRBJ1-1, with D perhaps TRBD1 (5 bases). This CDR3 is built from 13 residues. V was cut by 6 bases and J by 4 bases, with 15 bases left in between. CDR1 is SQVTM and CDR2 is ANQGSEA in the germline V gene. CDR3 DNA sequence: TGCAGCGTGTCCACCCTGGGGGGCACTGAAGCTTTCTTT. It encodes CSVSTLGGTEAFF.

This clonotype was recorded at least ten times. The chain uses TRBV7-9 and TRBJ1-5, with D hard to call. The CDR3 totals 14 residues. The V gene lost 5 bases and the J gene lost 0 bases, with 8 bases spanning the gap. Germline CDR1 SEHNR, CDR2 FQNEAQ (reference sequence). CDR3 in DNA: TGTGCCAGCAGCCCCGCGGCTAGCAATCAGCCCCAGCATTTT. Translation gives CASSPAASNQPQHF.

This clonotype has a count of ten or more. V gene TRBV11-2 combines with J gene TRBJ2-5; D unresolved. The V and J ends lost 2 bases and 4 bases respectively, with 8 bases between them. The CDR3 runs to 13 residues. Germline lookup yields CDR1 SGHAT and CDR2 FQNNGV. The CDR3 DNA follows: TGTGCCAGCAGCTTAATAGTCCGAGAGACCCAGTACTTC. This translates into CASSLIVRETQYF.

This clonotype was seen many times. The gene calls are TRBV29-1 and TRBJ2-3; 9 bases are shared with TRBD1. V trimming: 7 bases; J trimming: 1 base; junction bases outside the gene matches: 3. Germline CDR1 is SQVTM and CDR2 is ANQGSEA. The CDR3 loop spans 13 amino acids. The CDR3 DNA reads TGCAGCGCAAGACAGGGGGGCACAGATACGCAGTATTTT. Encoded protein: CSARQGGTDTQYF.

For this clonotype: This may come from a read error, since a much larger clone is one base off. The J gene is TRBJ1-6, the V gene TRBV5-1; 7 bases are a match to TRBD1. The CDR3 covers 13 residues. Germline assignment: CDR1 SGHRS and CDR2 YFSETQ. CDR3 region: CASSMTGNSSLHF. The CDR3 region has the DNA TGCGCCAGCAGCATGACAGGGAATTCATCCCTCCACTTT.